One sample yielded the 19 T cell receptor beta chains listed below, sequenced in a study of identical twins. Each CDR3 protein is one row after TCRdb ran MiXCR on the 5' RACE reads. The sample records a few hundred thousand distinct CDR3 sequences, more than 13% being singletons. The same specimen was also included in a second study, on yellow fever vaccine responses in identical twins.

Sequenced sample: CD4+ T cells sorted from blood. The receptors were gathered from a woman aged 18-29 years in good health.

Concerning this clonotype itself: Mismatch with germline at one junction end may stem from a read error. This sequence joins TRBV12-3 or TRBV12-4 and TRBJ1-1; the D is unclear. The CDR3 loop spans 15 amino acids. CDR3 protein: CASSVAWAPNTEAFF. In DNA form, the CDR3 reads TGTGCCAGCAGTGTAGCGTGGGCCCCGAACACTGAAGCTTTCTTT.

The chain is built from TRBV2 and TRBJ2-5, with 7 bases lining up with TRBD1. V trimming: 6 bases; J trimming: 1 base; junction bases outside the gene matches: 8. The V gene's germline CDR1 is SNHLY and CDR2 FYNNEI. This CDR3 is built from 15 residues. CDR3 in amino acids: CASRVSGQIQETQYF. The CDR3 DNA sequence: TGTGCCAGCAGAGTCTCGGGACAGATCCAAGAGACCCAGTACTTC.

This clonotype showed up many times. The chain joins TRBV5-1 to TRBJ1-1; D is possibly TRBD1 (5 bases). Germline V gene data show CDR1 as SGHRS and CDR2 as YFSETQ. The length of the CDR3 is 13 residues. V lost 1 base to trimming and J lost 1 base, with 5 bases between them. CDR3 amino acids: CASSLTGNTEAFF. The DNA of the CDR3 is TGCGCCAGCAGCTTGACAGGGAACACTGAAGCTTTCTTT.

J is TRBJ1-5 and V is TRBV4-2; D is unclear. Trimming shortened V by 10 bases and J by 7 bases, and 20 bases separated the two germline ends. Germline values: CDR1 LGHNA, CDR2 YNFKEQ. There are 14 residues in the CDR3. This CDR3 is CAIGLEGTRQPQHF. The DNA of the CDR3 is TGTGCCATCGGCCTTGAGGGAACCCGCCAGCCCCAGCATTTT.

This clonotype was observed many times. The CDR3 here is CATSALGTGGLNEQFF. In DNA form, the CDR3 reads TGTGCCACCAGTGCCCTTGGCACAGGGGGACTCAATGAGCAGTTCTTC. The rearrangement uses TRBV24-1 and TRBJ2-1; the match to TRBD1 covers 8 bases. The trim removed 5 bases at V and 6 bases at J, leaving 11 bases unmatched. CDR1 and CDR2 (germline): KGHDR, SFDVKD. The CDR3 spans 16 residues.

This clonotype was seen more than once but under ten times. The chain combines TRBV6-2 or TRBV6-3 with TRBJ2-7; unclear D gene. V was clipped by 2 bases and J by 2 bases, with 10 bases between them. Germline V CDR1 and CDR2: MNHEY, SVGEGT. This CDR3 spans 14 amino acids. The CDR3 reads CASSYETPPYEQYF. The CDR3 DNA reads TGTGCCAGCAGTTACGAGACACCACCCTACGAGCAGTACTTC.

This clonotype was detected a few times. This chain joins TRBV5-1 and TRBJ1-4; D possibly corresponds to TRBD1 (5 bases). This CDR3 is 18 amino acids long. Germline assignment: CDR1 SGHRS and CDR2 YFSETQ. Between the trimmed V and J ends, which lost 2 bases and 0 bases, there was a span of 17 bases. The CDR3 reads CASSFGGLAGSTNEKLFF. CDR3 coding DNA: TGCGCCAGCAGCTTTGGGGGACTGGCCGGATCAACTAATGAAAAACTGTTTTTT.

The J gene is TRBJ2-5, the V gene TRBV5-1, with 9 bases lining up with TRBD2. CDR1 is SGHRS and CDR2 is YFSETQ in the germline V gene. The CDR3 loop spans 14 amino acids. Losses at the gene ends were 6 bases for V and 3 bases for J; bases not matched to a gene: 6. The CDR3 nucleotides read TGCGCCAGCATGCCAGCGGGAGGTGAAGAGACCCAGTACTTC. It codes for CASMPAGGEETQYF.

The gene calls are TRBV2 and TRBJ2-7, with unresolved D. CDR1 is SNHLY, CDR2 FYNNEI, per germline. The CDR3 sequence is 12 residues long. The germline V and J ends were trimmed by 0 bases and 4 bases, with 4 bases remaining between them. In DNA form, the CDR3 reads TGTGCCAGCAGTGAAGCGGGTTACGAGCAGTACTTC. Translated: CASSEAGYEQYF.

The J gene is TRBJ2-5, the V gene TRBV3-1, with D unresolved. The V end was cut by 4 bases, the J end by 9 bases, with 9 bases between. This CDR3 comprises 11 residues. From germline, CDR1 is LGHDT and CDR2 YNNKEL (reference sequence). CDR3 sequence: CASSRVSAQYF. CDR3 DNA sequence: TGTGCCAGCAGCCGCGTTTCGGCCCAGTACTTC.

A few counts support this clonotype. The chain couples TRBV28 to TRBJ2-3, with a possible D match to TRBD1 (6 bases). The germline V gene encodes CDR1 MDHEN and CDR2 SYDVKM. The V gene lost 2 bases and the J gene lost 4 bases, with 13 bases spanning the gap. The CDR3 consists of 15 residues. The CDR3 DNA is TGTGCCAGCAGTTTACCGGGAAAGGGGGCAGATACGCAGTATTTT. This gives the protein CASSLPGKGADTQYF.

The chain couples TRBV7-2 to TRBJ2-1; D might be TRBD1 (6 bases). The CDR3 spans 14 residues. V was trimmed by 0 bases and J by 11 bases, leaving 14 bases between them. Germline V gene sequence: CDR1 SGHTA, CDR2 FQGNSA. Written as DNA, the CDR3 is TGTGCCAGCAGCTTAGCTGGGACACCCGGTAAGCAGTTCTTC. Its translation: CASSLAGTPGKQFF. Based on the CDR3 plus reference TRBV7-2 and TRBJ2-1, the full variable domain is GAGVSQSPSNKVTEKGKDVELRCDPISGHTALYWYRQSLGQGLEFLIYFQGNSAPDKSGLPSDRFSAERTGGSVSTLTIQRTQQEDSAVYLCASSLAGTPGKQFFGPGTRLTVL.

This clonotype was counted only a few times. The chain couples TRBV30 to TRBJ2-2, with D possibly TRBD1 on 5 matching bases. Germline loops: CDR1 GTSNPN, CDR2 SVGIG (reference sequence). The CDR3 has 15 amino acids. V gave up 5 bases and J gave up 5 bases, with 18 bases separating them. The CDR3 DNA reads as TGTGCCTGGGACGACAGCAAACTGGGGACCGGGGAGCTGTTTTTT. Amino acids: CAWDDSKLGTGELFF.

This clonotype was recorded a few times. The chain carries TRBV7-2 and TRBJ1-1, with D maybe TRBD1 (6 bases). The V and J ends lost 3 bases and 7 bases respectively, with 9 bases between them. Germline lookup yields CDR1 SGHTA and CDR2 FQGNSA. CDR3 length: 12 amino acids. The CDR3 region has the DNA TGTGCCAGCAGCTTGACAGGATATGAAGCTTTCTTT. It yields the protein CASSLTGYEAFF.

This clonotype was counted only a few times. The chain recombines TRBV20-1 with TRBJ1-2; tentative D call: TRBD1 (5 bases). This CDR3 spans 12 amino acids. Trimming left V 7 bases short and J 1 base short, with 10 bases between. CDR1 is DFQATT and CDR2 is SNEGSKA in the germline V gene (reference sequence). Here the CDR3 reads CSVPGRNYGYTF. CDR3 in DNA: TGCAGTGTCCCGGGACGTAACTATGGCTACACCTTC.

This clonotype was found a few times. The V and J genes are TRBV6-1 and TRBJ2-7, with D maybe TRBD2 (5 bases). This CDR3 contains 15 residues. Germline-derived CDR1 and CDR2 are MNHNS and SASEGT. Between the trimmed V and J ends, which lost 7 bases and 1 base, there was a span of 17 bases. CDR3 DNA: TGTGCCAGCACCACCGGGGTGGGTCAATCCTACGAGCAGTACTTC. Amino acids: CASTTGVGQSYEQYF.

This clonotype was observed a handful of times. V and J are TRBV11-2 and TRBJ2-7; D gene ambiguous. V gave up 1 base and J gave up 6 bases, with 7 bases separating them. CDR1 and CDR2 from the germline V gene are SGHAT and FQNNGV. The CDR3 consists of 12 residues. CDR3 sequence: CASSLGVSEQYF. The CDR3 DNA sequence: TGTGCCAGCAGCTTAGGGGTCTCCGAGCAGTACTTC.

The CDR3 nucleotides read TGTGCCAGCAGTTTCCGGGCGGGGGGTTACACCGGGGAGCTGTTTTTT. It codes for CASSFRAGGYTGELFF. The rearrangement uses TRBV12-3 or TRBV12-4 and TRBJ2-2; 8 bases align to TRBD2. The CDR3 runs 16 residues. V shed 3 bases and J 3 bases; nucleotides not matched to a gene: 6.

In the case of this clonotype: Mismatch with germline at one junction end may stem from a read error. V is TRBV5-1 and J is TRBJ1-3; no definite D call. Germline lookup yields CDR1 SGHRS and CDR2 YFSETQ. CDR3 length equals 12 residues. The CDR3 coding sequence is TGCGCCAACAGCTTGACTGGAAACACCATATATTTT. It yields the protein CANSLTGNTIYF.